The T cell receptor (beta chain) described here comes from a study of blood T cell repertoires in COVID-19. Study overall: The cDNA or gDNA used as material had been derived from T cells, B-cell-depleted T cells, or PBMCs.

This CDR3 region has 14 residues. The germline V gene encodes CDR1 LNHDA and CDR2 SQIVND (reference sequence). Trimming took 7 bases from V and 3 from J, leaving 12 bases between them. Participants came from roughly 24 US areas, aged roughly 18 to 100 years. Assignments of participants to cohorts depended upon their own reported clinical history. Measured with immunoSEQ multiplex PCR; TCRdb has only the in-frame clones, and not every one. The data hold 120,000 to 150,000 clones, with approximately 85% observed a single time. The chain uses TRBV19 and TRBJ1-4; the D gene is possibly TRBD1 (5 bases). The TCR sequence derives from a woman aged 45-60 years with acute COVID-19. The sequenced sample was PBMCs or T cells enriched from blood (not recorded which). The CDR3 DNA sequence: TGTGCCAGTACCCCGACAGCCTCTAATGAAAAACTGTTTTTT. Residues: CASTPTASNEKLFF.